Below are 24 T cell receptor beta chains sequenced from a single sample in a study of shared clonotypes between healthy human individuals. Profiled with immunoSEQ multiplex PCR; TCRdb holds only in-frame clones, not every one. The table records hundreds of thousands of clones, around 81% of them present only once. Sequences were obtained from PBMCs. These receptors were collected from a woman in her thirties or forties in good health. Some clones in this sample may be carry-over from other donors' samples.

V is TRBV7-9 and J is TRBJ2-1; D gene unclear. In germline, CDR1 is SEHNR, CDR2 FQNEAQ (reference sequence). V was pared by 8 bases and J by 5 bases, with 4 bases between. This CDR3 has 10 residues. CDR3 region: CASFDNEQFF. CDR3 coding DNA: TGTGCCAGCTTTGACAATGAGCAGTTCTTC.

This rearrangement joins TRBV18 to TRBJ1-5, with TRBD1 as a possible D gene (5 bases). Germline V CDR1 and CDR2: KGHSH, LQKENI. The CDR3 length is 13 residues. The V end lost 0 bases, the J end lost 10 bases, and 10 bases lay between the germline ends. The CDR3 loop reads CASSPPMGEPQHF. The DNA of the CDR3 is TGTGCCAGCTCACCACCGATGGGGGAACCCCAGCATTTT.

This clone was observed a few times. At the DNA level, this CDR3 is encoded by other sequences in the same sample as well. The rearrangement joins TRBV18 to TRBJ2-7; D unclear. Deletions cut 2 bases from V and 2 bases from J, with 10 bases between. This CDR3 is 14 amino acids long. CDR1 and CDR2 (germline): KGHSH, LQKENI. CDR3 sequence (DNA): TGTGCCAGCTCACCATCTGGTAGTACCTACGAGCAGTACTTC. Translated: CASSPSGSTYEQYF. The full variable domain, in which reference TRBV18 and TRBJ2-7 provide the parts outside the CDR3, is NAGVMQNPRHLVRRRGQEARLRCSPMKGHSHVYWYRQLPEEGLKFMVYLQKENIIDESGMPKERFSAEFPKEGPSILRIQQVVRGDSAAYFCASSPSGSTYEQYFGPGTRLTVT.

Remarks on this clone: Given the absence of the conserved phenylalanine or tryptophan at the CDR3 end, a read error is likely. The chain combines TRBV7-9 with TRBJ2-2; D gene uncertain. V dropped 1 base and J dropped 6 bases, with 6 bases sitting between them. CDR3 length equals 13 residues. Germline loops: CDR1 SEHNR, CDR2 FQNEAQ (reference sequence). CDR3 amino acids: CASSLVGAGELFS. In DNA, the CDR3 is TGTGCCAGCAGCTTAGTTGGGGCCGGGGAGCTGTTTTCT.

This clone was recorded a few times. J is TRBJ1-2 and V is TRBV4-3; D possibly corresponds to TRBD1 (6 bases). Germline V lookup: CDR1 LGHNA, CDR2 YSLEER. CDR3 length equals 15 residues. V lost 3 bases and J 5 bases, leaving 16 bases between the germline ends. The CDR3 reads CASSQTVGGGYGYTF. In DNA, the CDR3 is TGCGCCAGCAGCCAGACTGTTGGAGGGGGATATGGCTACACCTTC.

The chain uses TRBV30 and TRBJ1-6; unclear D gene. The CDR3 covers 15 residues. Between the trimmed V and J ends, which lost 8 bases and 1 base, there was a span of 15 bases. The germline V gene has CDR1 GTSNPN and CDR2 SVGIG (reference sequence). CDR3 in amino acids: CARKAQRSYNSPLHF. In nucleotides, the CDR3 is TGTGCCCGGAAGGCCCAGAGATCCTATAATTCACCCCTCCACTTT.

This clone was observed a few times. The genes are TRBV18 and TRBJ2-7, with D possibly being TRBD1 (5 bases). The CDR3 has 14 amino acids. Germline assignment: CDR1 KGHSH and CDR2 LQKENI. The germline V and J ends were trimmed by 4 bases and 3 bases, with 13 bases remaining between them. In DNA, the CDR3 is TGTGCCAGCTCACACGACAGTCACGGCTACGAGCAGTACTTC. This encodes CASSHDSHGYEQYF.

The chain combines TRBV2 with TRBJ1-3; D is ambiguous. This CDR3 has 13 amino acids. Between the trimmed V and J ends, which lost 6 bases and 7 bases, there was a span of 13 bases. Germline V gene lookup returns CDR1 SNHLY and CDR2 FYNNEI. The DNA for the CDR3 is TGTGCCAGCAGCCTTTACGGATTGAACACCATATATTTT. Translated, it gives CASSLYGLNTIYF.

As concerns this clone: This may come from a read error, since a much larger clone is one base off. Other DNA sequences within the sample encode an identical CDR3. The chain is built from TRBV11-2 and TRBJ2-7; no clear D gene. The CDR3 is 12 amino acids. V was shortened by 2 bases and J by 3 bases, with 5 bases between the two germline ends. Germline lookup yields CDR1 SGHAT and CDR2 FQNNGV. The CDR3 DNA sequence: TGTGCCAGCAGCTTACAAGGCTACGAGCAGTACTTC. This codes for CASSLQGYEQYF.

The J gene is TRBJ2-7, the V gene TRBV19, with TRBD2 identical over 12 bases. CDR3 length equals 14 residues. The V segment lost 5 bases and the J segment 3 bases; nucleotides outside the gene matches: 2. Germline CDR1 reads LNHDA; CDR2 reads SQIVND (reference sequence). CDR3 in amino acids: CASSQTSGSYEQYF. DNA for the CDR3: TGTGCCAGTAGTCAGACTAGCGGGAGCTACGAGCAGTACTTC.

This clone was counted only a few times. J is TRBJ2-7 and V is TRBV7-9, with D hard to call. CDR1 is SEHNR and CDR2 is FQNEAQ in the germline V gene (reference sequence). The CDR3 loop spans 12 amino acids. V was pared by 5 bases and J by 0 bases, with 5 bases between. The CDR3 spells CASSPSSYEQYF. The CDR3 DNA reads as TGTGCCAGCAGCCCCAGCTCCTACGAGCAGTACTTC.

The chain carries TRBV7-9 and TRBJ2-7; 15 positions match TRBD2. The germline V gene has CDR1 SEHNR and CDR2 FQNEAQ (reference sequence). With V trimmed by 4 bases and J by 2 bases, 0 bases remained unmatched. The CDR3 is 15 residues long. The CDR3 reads CASSWTSGRAYEQYF. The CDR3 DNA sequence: TGTGCCAGCAGCTGGACTAGCGGGAGGGCCTACGAGCAGTACTTC.

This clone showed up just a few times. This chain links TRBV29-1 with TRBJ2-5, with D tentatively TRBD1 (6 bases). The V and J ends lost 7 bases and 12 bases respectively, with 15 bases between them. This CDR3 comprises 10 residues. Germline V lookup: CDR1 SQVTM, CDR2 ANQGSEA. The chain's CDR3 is CSGYWDKEYF. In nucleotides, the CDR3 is TGCAGCGGTTACTGGGACAAGGAGTACTTC.

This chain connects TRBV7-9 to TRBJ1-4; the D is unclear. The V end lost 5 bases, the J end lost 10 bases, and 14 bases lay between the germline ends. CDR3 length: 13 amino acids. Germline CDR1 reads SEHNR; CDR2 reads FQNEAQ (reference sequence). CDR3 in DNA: TGTGCCAGCAGCCCAAACTGGTCGGGAAAACTGTTTTTT. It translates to CASSPNWSGKLFF.

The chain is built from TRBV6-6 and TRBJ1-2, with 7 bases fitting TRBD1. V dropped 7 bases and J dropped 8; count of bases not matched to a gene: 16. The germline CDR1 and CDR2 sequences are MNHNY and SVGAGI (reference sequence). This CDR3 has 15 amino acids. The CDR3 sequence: CASTPGGRGVRGYTF. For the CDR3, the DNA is TGTGCCAGCACCCCCGGCGGCAGGGGGGTGAGGGGCTACACCTTC.

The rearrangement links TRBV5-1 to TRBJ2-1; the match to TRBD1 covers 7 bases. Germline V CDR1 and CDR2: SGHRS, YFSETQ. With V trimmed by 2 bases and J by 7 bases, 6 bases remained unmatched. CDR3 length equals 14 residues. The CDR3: CASSLSGTVNEQFF. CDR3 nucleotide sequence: TGCGCCAGCAGCTTATCCGGGACAGTTAATGAGCAGTTCTTC.

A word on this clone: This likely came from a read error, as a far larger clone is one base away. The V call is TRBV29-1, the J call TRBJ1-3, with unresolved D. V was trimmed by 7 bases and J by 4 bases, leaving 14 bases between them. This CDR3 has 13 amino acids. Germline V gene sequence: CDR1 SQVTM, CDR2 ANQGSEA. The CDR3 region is CSGGRAGGNTIYF. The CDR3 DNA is TGCAGCGGTGGTAGGGCAGGCGGAAACACCATATATTTT. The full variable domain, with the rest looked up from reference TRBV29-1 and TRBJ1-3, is SAVISQKPSRDICQRGTSLTIQCQVDSQVTMMFWYRQQPGQSLTLIATANQGSEATYESGFVIDKFPISRPNLTFSTLTVSNMSPEDSSIYLCSGGRAGGNTIYFGEGSWLTVV.

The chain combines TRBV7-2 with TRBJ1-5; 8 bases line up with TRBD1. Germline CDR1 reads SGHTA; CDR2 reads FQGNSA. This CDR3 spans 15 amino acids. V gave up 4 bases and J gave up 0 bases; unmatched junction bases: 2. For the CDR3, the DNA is TGTGCCAGCAGCTCAACAGGGGGTAGCAATCAGCCCCAGCATTTT. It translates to CASSSTGGSNQPQHF.

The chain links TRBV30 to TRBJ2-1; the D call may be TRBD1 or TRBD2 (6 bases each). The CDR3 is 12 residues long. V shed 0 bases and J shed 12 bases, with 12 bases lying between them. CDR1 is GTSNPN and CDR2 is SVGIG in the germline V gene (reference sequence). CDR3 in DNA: TGTGCCTGGAGTGTAAGGTCGGGGGCGCAGTTCTTC. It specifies CAWSVRSGAQFF.

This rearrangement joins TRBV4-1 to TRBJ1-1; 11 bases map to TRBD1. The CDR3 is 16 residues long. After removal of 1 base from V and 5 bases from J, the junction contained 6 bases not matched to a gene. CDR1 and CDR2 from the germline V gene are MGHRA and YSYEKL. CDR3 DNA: TGCGCCAGCAGCCAAGGCGGACAGGGGGCGCGGACTGAAGCTTTCTTT. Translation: CASSQGGQGARTEAFF.

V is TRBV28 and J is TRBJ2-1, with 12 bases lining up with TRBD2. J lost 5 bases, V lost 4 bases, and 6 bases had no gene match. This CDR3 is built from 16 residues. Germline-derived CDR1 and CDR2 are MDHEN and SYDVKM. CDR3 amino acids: CASSSRTSGANNEQFF. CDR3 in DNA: TGTGCCAGCAGTTCCCGGACTAGCGGGGCTAACAATGAGCAGTTCTTC. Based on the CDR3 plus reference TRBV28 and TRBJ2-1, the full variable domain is DVKVTQSSRYLVKRTGEKVFLECVQDMDHENMFWYRQDPGLGLRLIYFSYDVKMKEKGDIPEGYSVSREKKERFSLILESASTNQTSMYLCASSSRTSGANNEQFFGPGTRLTVL.

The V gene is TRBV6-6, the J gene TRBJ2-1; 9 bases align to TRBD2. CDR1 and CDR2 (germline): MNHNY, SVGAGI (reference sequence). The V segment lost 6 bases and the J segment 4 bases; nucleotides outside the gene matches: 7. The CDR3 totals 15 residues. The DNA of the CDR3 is TGTGCCAGCAGCCGGGAAGCGGGGGGTTACAATGAGCAGTTCTTC. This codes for CASSREAGGYNEQFF.

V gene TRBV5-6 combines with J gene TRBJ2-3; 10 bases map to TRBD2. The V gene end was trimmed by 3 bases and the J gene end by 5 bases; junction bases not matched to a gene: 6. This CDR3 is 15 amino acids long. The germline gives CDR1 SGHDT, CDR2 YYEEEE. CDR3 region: CASSSLLAGGDTQYF. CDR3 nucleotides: TGTGCCAGCAGCTCCCTATTAGCGGGAGGAGATACGCAGTATTTT.

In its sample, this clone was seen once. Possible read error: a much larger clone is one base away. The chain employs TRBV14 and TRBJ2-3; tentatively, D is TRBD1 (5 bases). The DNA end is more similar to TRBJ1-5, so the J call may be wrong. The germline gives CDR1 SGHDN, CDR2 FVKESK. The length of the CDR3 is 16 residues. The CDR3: CASSQGSGGSTDTQHF. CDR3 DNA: TGTGCCAGCAGCCAAGGAAGCGGGGGGAGCACAGATACGCAGCATTTT.